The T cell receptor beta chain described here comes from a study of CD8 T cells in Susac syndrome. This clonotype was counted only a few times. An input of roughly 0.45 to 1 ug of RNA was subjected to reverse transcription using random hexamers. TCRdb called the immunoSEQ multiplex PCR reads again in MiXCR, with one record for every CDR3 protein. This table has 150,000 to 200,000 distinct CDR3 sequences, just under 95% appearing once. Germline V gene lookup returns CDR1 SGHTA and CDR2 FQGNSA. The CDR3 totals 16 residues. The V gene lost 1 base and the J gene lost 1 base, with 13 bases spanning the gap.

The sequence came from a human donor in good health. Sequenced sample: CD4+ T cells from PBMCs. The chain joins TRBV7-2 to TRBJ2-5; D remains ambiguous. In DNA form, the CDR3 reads TGTGCCAGCAGCTTAGGTTTTGGATACCCCCAAGAGACCCAGTACTTC. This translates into CASSLGFGYPQETQYF.